This T cell receptor beta chain originates from a study of T cells expressing NK-cell markers. For the study at large: Obtained from sorted CD3+CD56+NKG2C+, CD3+CD56+NKG2C- and CD3+CD56-NKG2C+ T cells were the TCR beta repertoires. Seven of the eight sequenced donors were HCMV-seropositive; one was seronegative.

Germline V gene lookup returns CDR1 SGHTS and CDR2 YDEGEE. This CDR3 contains 14 residues. Details on this clonotype: Its specificity is not known.

General study findings and limits: For over five donors, the dominant NKG2C+ clonotypes made up about 1.0-8% of their CD8+ T cells.

5'RACE template switching with UMIs generated TCR beta cDNA. TCRdb re-called the 5' RACE reads, yielding one record per CDR3 amino acid sequence without DNA. The sample's table shows roughly 150,000 distinct CDR3 sequences. The sequence was collected from a woman aged 18-70 years in good health. The J gene is TRBJ1-5, the V gene TRBV5-8; without DNA, the TCRdb call of TRBD1 cannot be checked. Sequencing input: blood T cells: a sorted CD56 or NKG2C T cell subset, CD4+ or CD8+ T cells, or bulk PBMC T cells (not recorded which). CDR3 protein: CASSPRGGYQPQHF.